A single T cell receptor beta chain is shown here with its context. TCRdb's copy holds only in-frame clones and misses some; the assay was immunoSEQ multiplex PCR. The table lists about 64,000 clones, approximately 82% of them singletons. This entry is derived from a study of OX40 agonist ivuxolimab in advanced cancers. Study-wide background: The treatment was a fully human IgG2 OX40 agonist, ivuxolimab.

CDR3 size: 18 residues. Per germline, CDR1 ENHRY and CDR2 SYGVKD. V was trimmed by 3 bases and J by 5 bases, leaving 24 bases between them. Sequenced material: CD4+ or CD8+ T cells sorted from blood, taken in a trial of the OX40 agonist ivuxolimab. This sequence was found in an adult with an advanced solid tumor such as melanoma, head and neck, liver or kidney cancer. The chain recombines TRBV10-3 with TRBJ2-3; tentatively, D is TRBD2 (6 bases). The CDR3 DNA is TGTGCCATCAGTGACGAAAGGGCAGGCGGGGATGGAGGAGATACGCAGTATTTT. Translated: CAISDERAGGDGGDTQYF.